The sequence of this T cell receptor beta chain was determined in a study of blood T cell repertoires in COVID-19. This CDR3 is built from 15 residues. The trim removed 5 bases at V and 6 bases at J, leaving 8 bases unmatched. Germline-derived CDR1 and CDR2 are KGHDR and SFDVKD. Libraries were prepared by immunoSEQ multiplex PCR; TCRdb keeps only in-frame clonotypes and omits some of them. The sample shows 150,000 or so clones, about 84% of them seen only once. Adults between roughly 18 and 90 years of age took part from 20 to 25 US areas. J is TRBJ2-1 and V is TRBV24-1; 8 bases line up with TRBD1. This TCR was recovered from a man in his forties or fifties who had recovered from COVID-19. The sequenced material came from PBMCs or T cells enriched from blood (not recorded which). In DNA form, the CDR3 reads TGTGCCACCAGTGGCGACAGGGGCGCTGGCAATGAGCAGTTCTTC. Protein: CATSGDRGAGNEQFF.